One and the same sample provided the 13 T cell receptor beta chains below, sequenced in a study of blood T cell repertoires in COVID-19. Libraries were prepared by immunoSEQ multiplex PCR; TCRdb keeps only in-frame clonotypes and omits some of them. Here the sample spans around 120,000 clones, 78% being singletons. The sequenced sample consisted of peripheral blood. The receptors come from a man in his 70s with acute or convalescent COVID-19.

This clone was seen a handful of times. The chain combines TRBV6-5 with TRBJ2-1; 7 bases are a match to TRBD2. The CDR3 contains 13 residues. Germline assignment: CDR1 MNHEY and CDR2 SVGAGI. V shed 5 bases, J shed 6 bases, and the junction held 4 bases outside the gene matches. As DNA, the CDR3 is TGTGCCAGCAGTCACCCGGGGGGCAATGAGCAGTTCTTC. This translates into CASSHPGGNEQFF.

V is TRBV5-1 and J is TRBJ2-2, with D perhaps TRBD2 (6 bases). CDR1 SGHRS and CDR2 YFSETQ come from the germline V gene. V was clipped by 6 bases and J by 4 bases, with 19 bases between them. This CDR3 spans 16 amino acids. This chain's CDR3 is CASTRMGGAFTGELFF. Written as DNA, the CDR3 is TGCGCCAGCACCAGAATGGGGGGTGCGTTCACCGGGGAGCTGTTTTTT.

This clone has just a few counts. In DNA form, the CDR3 reads TGTGCCATCAGTGAGTCGATACAGGTATCGGGAAAACTGTTTTTT. It specifies CAISESIQVSGKLFF. The rearrangement uses TRBV10-3 and TRBJ1-4; tentative D call: TRBD1 (5 bases). This CDR3 spans 15 amino acids. Per the germline V gene, CDR1 is ENHRY and CDR2 is SYGVKD. The ends were cut back, 0 bases at V and 10 bases at J, with 15 bases in the middle.

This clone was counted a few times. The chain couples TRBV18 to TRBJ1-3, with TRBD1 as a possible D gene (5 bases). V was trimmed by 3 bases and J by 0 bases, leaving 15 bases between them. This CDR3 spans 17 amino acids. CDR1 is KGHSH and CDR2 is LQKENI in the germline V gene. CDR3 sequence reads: CASSPGQGPSSGNTIYF. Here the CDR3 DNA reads TGTGCCAGCTCACCCGGGCAGGGCCCAAGCTCTGGAAACACCATATATTTT.

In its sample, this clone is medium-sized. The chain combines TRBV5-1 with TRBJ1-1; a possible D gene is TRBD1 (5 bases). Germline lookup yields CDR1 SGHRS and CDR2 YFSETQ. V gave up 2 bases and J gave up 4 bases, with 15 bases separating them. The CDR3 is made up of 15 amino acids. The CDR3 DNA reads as TGCGCCAGCAGCTTAATAACAGGATTTAGCACTGAAGCTTTCTTT. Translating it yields CASSLITGFSTEAFF. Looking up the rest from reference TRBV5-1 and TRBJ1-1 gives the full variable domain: KAGVTQTPRYLIKTRGQQVTLSCSPISGHRSVSWYQQTPGQGLQFLFEYFSETQRNKGNFPGRFSGRQFSNSRSEMNVSTLELGDSALYLCASSLITGFSTEAFFGQGTRLTVV.

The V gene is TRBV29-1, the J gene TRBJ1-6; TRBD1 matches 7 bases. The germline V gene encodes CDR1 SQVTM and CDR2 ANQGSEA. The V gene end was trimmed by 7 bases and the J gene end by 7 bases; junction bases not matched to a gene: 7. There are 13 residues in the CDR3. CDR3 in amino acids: CSAGQARNSPLHF. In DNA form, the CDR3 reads TGCAGCGCCGGACAGGCCCGGAATTCACCCCTCCACTTT.

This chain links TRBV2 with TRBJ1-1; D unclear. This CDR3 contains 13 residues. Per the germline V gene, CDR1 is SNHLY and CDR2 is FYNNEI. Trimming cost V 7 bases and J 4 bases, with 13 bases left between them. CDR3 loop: CASTTSPGTEAFF. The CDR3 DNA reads TGTGCCAGCACTACCTCTCCGGGCACTGAAGCTTTCTTT.

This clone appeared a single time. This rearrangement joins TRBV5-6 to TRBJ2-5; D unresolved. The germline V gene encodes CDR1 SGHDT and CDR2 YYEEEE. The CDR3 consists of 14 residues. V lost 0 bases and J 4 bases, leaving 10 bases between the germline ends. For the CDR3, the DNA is TGTGCCAGCAGCTTGGGAAGCGTAGGAGAGACCCAGTACTTC. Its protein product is CASSLGSVGETQYF. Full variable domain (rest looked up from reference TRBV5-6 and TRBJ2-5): DAGVTQSPTHLIKTRGQQVTLRCSPKSGHDTVSWYQQALGQGPQFIFQYYEEEERQRGNFPDRFSGHQFPNYSSELNVNALLLGDSALYLCASSLGSVGETQYFGPGTRLLVL.

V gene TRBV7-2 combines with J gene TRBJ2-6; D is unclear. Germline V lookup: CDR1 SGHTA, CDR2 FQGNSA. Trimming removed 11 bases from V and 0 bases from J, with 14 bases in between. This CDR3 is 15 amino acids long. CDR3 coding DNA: TGTGCCGGAAAGCTGGAGCACTCTGGGGCCAACGTCCTGACTTTC. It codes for CAGKLEHSGANVLTF.

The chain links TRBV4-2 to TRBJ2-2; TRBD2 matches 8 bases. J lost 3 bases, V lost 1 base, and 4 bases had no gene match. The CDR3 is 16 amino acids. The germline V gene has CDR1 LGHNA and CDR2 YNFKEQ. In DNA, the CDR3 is TGTGCCAGCAGCCAAGTTCGAGCGGGGGACACCGGGGAGCTGTTTTTT. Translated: CASSQVRAGDTGELFF.

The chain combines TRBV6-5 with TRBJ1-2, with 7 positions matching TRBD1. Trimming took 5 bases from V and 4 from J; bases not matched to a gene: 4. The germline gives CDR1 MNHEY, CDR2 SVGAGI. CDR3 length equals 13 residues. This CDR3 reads CASSTGVGYGYTF. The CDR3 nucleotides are TGTGCCAGCAGTACAGGGGTCGGCTATGGCTACACCTTC.

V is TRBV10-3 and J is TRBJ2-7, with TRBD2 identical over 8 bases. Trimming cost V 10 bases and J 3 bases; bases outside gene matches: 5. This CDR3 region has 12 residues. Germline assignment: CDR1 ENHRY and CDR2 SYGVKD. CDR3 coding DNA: TGTGCCACCAGGGCGGGGGGCTACGAGCAGTACTTC. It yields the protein CATRAGGYEQYF.

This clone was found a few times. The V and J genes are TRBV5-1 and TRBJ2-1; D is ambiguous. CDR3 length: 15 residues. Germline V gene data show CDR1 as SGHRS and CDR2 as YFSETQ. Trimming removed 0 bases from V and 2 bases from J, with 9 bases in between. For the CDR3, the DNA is TGCGCCAGCAGCTTGGCCCAAACTACCTACAATGAGCAGTTCTTC. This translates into CASSLAQTTYNEQFF.